Following are 30 T cell receptor beta chains from one sample sequenced in a study of T cells in Graves' hyperthyroidism and ophthalmopathy. Amplification yielded TCR beta CDR3 regions, with RNA transcripts as the source. HTBI primers were employed in a first-round RT-PCR of the TCR CDR3. TCRdb reprocessed the multiplex PCR reads with MiXCR, giving one entry per CDR3 protein. The data show about 520,000 distinct CDR3 sequences, with around 20% seen just once and about a quarter held by the top ten. Sequencing was carried out using blood. These receptors all stem from a man aged 18 to 29 with Graves' hyperthyroidism.

This clonotype was picked up many times. The genes are TRBV6-5 and TRBJ1-5; D perhaps matches TRBD1 (6 bases). V was pared by 4 bases and J by 2 bases, with 12 bases between. The CDR3 covers 15 residues. CDR1 and CDR2 from the germline V gene are MNHEY and SVGAGI. The chain's CDR3 is CASSLQGEGNQPQHF. The CDR3 nucleotides are TGTGCCAGCAGTTTACAGGGTGAGGGCAATCAGCCCCAGCATTTT.

This rearrangement joins TRBV7-9 to TRBJ2-5; 8 bases agree with TRBD1. V shed 5 bases, J shed 12 bases, and the junction held 14 bases outside the gene matches. The CDR3 is made up of 14 amino acids. Per the germline V gene, CDR1 is SEHNR and CDR2 is FQNEAQ (reference sequence). The CDR3 nucleotides are TGTGCCAGCAGCCCATCGACAGGGGAAGAGATCAAGTACTTC. It translates to CASSPSTGEEIKYF.

This clonotype was observed at least ten times. This chain uses TRBV2 with TRBJ2-7; possible D gene TRBD2, 5 bases. V lost 4 bases, J lost 0 bases, and 13 bases lay in between. Germline V gene lookup returns CDR1 SNHLY and CDR2 FYNNEI. The CDR3 runs 15 residues. CDR3 nucleotide sequence: TGTGCCAGCAGTGGTGACCAGCGGAGCTCCTACGAGCAGTACTTC. Amino acid sequence: CASSGDQRSSYEQYF.

This clonotype was detected many times. V is TRBV5-6 and J is TRBJ2-2; D is undetermined. CDR3 length equals 15 residues. V shed 0 bases and J shed 4 bases, with 10 bases lying between them. From germline, CDR1 is SGHDT and CDR2 YYEEEE. The CDR3 here is CASSLVSRLTGELFF. CDR3 nucleotide sequence: TGTGCCAGCAGCTTGGTTTCCAGACTCACCGGGGAGCTGTTTTTT. The full variable domain, completed using reference TRBV5-6 and TRBJ2-2, is DAGVTQSPTHLIKTRGQQVTLRCSPKSGHDTVSWYQQALGQGPQFIFQYYEEEERQRGNFPDRFSGHQFPNYSSELNVNALLLGDSALYLCASSLVSRLTGELFFGEGSRLTVL.

This clonotype has a handful of counts. J is TRBJ2-2 and V is TRBV5-1, with D uncertain. The length of the CDR3 is 12 residues. The V end lost 3 bases, the J end lost 8 bases, and 8 bases lay between the germline ends. The germline gives CDR1 SGHRS, CDR2 YFSETQ. The CDR3 DNA reads as TGCGCCAGCAGCTCAACTCGGGGGGAGCTGTTTTTT. Translated, it gives CASSSTRGELFF.

Note on this clonotype: This may come from a read error, since a much larger clone is one base off. The rearrangement uses TRBV20-1 and TRBJ2-5; 9 bases fit TRBD2. The CDR3 is made up of 15 amino acids. V gave up 5 bases and J gave up 4 bases; unmatched junction bases: 11. Germline V gene lookup returns CDR1 DFQATT and CDR2 SNEGSKA (reference sequence). CDR3 sequence (DNA): TGCAGTGCTGGCGAGCGGGGGGTACTGGGAGAGACCCAGTACTTC. Protein: CSAGERGVLGETQYF.

This clonotype was seen many times. The genes are TRBV20-1 and TRBJ1-5; D is unclear. Between the trimmed V and J ends, which lost 3 bases and 7 bases, there was a span of 22 bases. The CDR3 consists of 16 residues. Germline loops: CDR1 DFQATT, CDR2 SNEGSKA (reference sequence). CDR3 loop: CSASTAGRPSNQPQHF. The CDR3 region has the DNA TGCAGTGCTAGCACCGCCGGGAGGCCCTCAAACCAGCCCCAGCATTTT.

Note on this clonotype: At one end the junction does not follow the germline gene, possibly because of a read error. The chain links TRBV7-9 to TRBJ2-7, with D unclear. The CDR3 has 14 residues. Germline assignment: CDR1 SEHNR and CDR2 FQNEAQ (reference sequence). In nucleotides, the CDR3 is TGTGCCAGCAGCTTAGTACGATCGCCCTACGATCAGTACTTC. Its protein is CASSLVRSPYDQYF.

The genes are TRBV7-9 and TRBJ1-2, with a possible D match to TRBD1 (6 bases). There are 15 residues in the CDR3. Germline assignment: CDR1 SEHNR and CDR2 FQNEAQ (reference sequence). V lost 3 bases and J lost 7, with 18 bases in between. CDR3 nucleotide sequence: TGTGCCAGCAGCTTGGCGGGACACCGGGATGGTGGCTACACCTTC. As protein: CASSLAGHRDGGYTF.

This clonotype has ten or more counts. The chain links TRBV11-2 to TRBJ2-7; D is ambiguous. The CDR3 covers 15 residues. V was pared by 0 bases and J by 0 bases, with 9 bases between. Germline V lookup: CDR1 SGHAT, CDR2 FQNNGV. The CDR3 region has the DNA TGTGCCAGCAGCTTAGAGGGCGGATACTCCTACGAGCAGTACTTC. It is translated as CASSLEGGYSYEQYF.

This clonotype came up once. The chain recombines TRBV20-1 with TRBJ1-5, with D tentatively TRBD1 (5 bases). V was pared by 3 bases and J by 3 bases, with 12 bases between. Germline V gene sequence: CDR1 DFQATT, CDR2 SNEGSKA (reference sequence). The CDR3 totals 14 residues. The CDR3 nucleotides are TGCAGTGCTAGTGAGGGGTCGAACAATCAGCCCCAGCATTTT. This translates into CSASEGSNNQPQHF.

This clonotype has at least ten counts. The J gene is TRBJ1-2, the V gene TRBV28; D remains ambiguous. V lost 6 bases to trimming and J lost 0 bases, with 8 bases between them. Germline values: CDR1 MDHEN, CDR2 SYDVKM. The CDR3 consists of 13 residues. This CDR3 reads CASRDGTNYGYTF. The CDR3 bases are TGTGCCAGCAGGGACGGAACTAACTATGGCTACACCTTC.

The chain combines TRBV11-2 with TRBJ2-7; unclear D gene. Germline CDR1 is SGHAT and CDR2 is FQNNGV. This CDR3 contains 17 residues. V lost 2 bases and J 3 bases, leaving 20 bases between the germline ends. The chain's CDR3 is CASSLSLDTMKGYEQYF. The DNA for the CDR3 is TGTGCCAGCAGCTTAAGTCTAGACACGATGAAAGGCTACGAGCAGTACTTC.

The rearrangement joins TRBV6-1 to TRBJ2-7; D gene uncertain. Trimming left V 6 bases short and J 1 base short, with 16 bases between. From germline, CDR1 is MNHNS and CDR2 SASEGT. The CDR3 covers 15 residues. The CDR3 reads CASSLIVRGSYEQYF. The CDR3 coding sequence is TGTGCCAGCAGCCTCATAGTCAGAGGTTCCTACGAGCAGTACTTC.

This clonotype has a single count. Here the CDR3 reads CASSLVSSLGYTF. DNA of the CDR3: TGTGCCAGCAGCTTAGTATCCTCCCTTGGTTACACCTTC. This chain connects TRBV13 to TRBJ1-2; D is ambiguous. CDR3 length equals 13 residues. Trimming took 1 base from V and 11 from J, leaving 14 bases between them. Looked up from germline, CDR1 is PRHDT and CDR2 is FYEKMQ (reference sequence).

This clonotype was counted ten times or more. The gene calls are TRBV28 and TRBJ1-5; 7 bases fit TRBD1. V gave up 4 bases and J gave up 2 bases; unmatched junction bases: 8. This CDR3 is built from 16 residues. CDR1 MDHEN and CDR2 SYDVKM come from the germline V gene. This CDR3 reads CASSWTGAKRNQPQHF. DNA of the CDR3: TGTGCCAGCAGTTGGACAGGTGCAAAACGCAATCAGCCCCAGCATTTT. Complete variable domain (other parts from reference TRBV28 and TRBJ1-5): DVKVTQSSRYLVKRTGEKVFLECVQDMDHENMFWYRQDPGLGLRLIYFSYDVKMKEKGDIPEGYSVSREKKERFSLILESASTNQTSMYLCASSWTGAKRNQPQHFGDGTRLSIL.

This clonotype was counted at least ten times. The chain employs TRBV28 and TRBJ2-2; 9 bases are a match to TRBD2. This CDR3 has 16 residues. V was clipped by 5 bases and J by 3 bases; unmatched bases: 7. Germline V gene data show CDR1 as MDHEN and CDR2 as SYDVKM. CDR3 amino acids: CASSGGLAGYTGELFF. The DNA of the CDR3 is TGTGCCAGCAGTGGGGGACTAGCCGGGTACACCGGGGAGCTGTTTTTT.

This clonotype came up many times. The chain couples TRBV5-6 to TRBJ1-2; tentatively, D is TRBD1 (5 bases). The CDR3 is made up of 13 amino acids. Between the trimmed V and J ends, which lost 5 bases and 5 bases, there was a span of 13 bases. Germline loops: CDR1 SGHDT, CDR2 YYEEEE. The CDR3 DNA reads as TGTGCCAGCAGTGGGGACCGCTCGTATGGCTACACCTTC. This gives the protein CASSGDRSYGYTF.

The genes are TRBV7-3 and TRBJ2-2; D not resolved. V lost 5 bases and J lost 0, with 10 bases in between. The CDR3 is 15 amino acids. Looked up from germline, CDR1 is SGHTA and CDR2 is FQGTGA. CDR3: CASSKDVANTGELFF. The CDR3 DNA is TGTGCCAGCAGCAAGGACGTCGCGAACACCGGGGAGCTGTTTTTT.

DNA for the CDR3: TGCAGTGCCCGAAGGGAATACACTGAAGCTTTCTTT. Protein product: CSARREYTEAFF. The chain employs TRBV20-1 and TRBJ1-1; D is uncertain. The CDR3 is 12 amino acids. V was cut by 6 bases and J by 3 bases, with 11 bases left in between. Germline CDR1 DFQATT, CDR2 SNEGSKA (reference sequence).

In this sample, this clonotype turned up many times. The chain combines TRBV5-1 with TRBJ2-2; 8 bases are a match to TRBD2. The length of the CDR3 is 16 residues. Germline V gene sequence: CDR1 SGHRS, CDR2 YFSETQ. V trimming: 0 bases; J trimming: 2 bases; junction bases outside the gene matches: 3. The CDR3 bases are TGCGCCAGCAGCTTGGCGGTAGCGGGAAACACCGGGGAGCTGTTTTTT. Its translation is CASSLAVAGNTGELFF. The full variable domain, completed using reference TRBV5-1 and TRBJ2-2, is KAGVTQTPRYLIKTRGQQVTLSCSPISGHRSVSWYQQTPGQGLQFLFEYFSETQRNKGNFPGRFSGRQFSNSRSEMNVSTLELGDSALYLCASSLAVAGNTGELFFGEGSRLTVL.

V and J are TRBV29-1 and TRBJ1-1; 7 nucleotides line up with TRBD1. The CDR3 sequence is 11 residues long. CDR1 and CDR2 from the germline V gene are SQVTM and ANQGSEA. The ends lost 7 bases at V and 7 bases at J; junction bases unmatched: 6. CDR3 amino acids: CSAGDSIEAFF. CDR3 bases: TGCAGCGCTGGGGACAGTATTGAAGCTTTCTTT.

This clonotype has a count of ten or more. This chain connects TRBV19 to TRBJ2-7; D is possibly TRBD1 or TRBD2 (6 bases each). V was shortened by 5 bases and J by 3 bases, with 17 bases between the two germline ends. The CDR3 runs to 15 residues. Per the germline V gene, CDR1 is LNHDA and CDR2 is SQIVND (reference sequence). The CDR3 protein is CASSLIGGPGYEQYF. The CDR3 DNA follows: TGTGCCAGTAGTCTCATAGGGGGGCCAGGCTACGAGCAGTACTTC.

This clonotype was detected ten times or more. The chain employs TRBV19 and TRBJ1-5; TRBD1 might be the D (5 bases). The CDR3 totals 14 residues. Trimming left V 4 bases short and J 4 bases short, with 11 bases between. Germline V gene sequence: CDR1 LNHDA, CDR2 SQIVND (reference sequence). CDR3 sequence: CASSTQGLNQPQHF. The CDR3 DNA follows: TGTGCCAGTAGTACCCAGGGACTGAATCAGCCCCAGCATTTT.

This clonotype has a count of ten or more. This chain connects TRBV3-1 to TRBJ1-1, with D uncertain. This CDR3 has 16 residues. Trimming removed 0 bases at V and 2 bases at J, with 13 bases between. Germline lookup yields CDR1 LGHDT and CDR2 YNNKEL (reference sequence). As DNA, the CDR3 is TGTGCCAGCAGCCAAGATTTGGGGTTAAGAAACACTGAAGCTTTCTTT. Translated: CASSQDLGLRNTEAFF.

About this clonotype itself: A read error may account for a junction end that differs from germline. Written as DNA, the CDR3 is TGTGCCAGCGGGCCAGGGACTAACTGTGGCTACACCTTC. It translates to CASGPGTNCGYTF. The chain combines TRBV12-3 or TRBV12-4 with TRBJ1-2, with TRBD1 as a possible D gene (5 bases). The CDR3 length is 13 residues.

This clonotype occurred many times. For the CDR3, the DNA is TGTGCCAGCAGCCAATCTTCTGCGAACACTGAAGCTTTCTTT. This codes for CASSQSSANTEAFF. The chain employs TRBV16 and TRBJ1-1; D is unresolved. Trimming removed 0 bases from V and 1 base from J, with 6 bases in between. This CDR3 is 14 amino acids long. Per the germline V gene, CDR1 is KGHSY and CDR2 is FQNENV.

About this clonotype: This may arise from a read error, as a much more abundant clone is one base away. This sequence joins TRBV2 and TRBJ1-1; 8 bases are shared with TRBD1. Unmatched junction bases numbered 7, after V lost 7 bases and J lost 0 bases. Germline V lookup: CDR1 SNHLY, CDR2 FYNNEI. There are 15 residues in the CDR3. The CDR3 nucleotides read TGTGCCAGCAACGGAGCGGGACAGGTGAACACTGAAGCTTTCTTT. Protein sequence: CASNGAGQVNTEAFF.

This clonotype was counted many times. The chain carries TRBV2 and TRBJ1-4; D call uncertain. V lost 6 bases to trimming and J lost 4 bases, with 15 bases between them. CDR1 and CDR2 from the germline V gene are SNHLY and FYNNEI. The length of the CDR3 is 15 residues. The CDR3 loop reads CASRGNSNLNEKLFF. The CDR3 DNA is TGTGCCAGCAGGGGCAACAGCAACCTTAATGAAAAACTGTTTTTT.

This chain links TRBV7-9 with TRBJ1-1, with D tentatively TRBD1 (6 bases). This CDR3 is built from 15 residues. Trimming removed 1 base from V and 5 bases from J, with 14 bases in between. Germline values: CDR1 SEHNR, CDR2 FQNEAQ (reference sequence). For the CDR3, the DNA is TGTGCCAGCAGCTTAGTTCCGGGGGCGAGGACTGAAGCTTTCTTT. Residues: CASSLVPGARTEAFF.